What follows are 9 T cell receptor beta chains derived from one specimen sequenced in a study of blood T cells in healthy people across ages. It was with a sample-barcoded 5' primer and a J-beta primer mix that a second PCR of about 7 to 12 cycles was run. TCRdb re-called the 5' RACE reads through MiXCR, storing one row per CDR3 protein. The repertoire has some 920,000 distinct CDR3 sequences, roughly 51% of them found once; the top ten carry about a fifth. Input material: blood. These TCRs come from a woman aged 60-75 years in good health.

The V and J genes are TRBV20-1 and TRBJ2-4, with TRBD1 matching 8 bases. TRBJ2-7 explains the end of the DNA better; the J call may be wrong. This CDR3 region has 11 residues. CDR1 is DFQATT and CDR2 is SNEGSKA in the germline V gene (reference sequence). The CDR3 loop is CSAHTGGEQYF. CDR3 nucleotides: TGCAGTGCCCATACAGGGGGCGAGCAGTACTTC.

This clonotype was counted once. One junction end disagrees with the germline gene, perhaps due to a read error. J is TRBJ1-5 and V is TRBV20-1; D ambiguous. CDR1 is DFQATT, CDR2 SNEGSKA, per germline (reference sequence). This CDR3 is built from 13 residues. The CDR3 loop reads CSARRTSNQPRHF. As DNA, the CDR3 is TGCAGTGCGCGGCGGACTAGCAATCAGCCCCGGCATTTT.

The chain combines TRBV20-1 with TRBJ2-7; D is perhaps TRBD2 (6 bases). The CDR3 contains 14 residues. CDR1 is DFQATT, CDR2 SNEGSKA, per germline (reference sequence). The V and J ends lost 6 bases and 2 bases respectively, with 17 bases between them. The CDR3 bases are TGCAGTGCGTCGGGACTCAAGGGACCCTACGAGCAGTACTTC. Its translation is CSASGLKGPYEQYF.

This clonotype was observed a handful of times. This chain joins TRBV4-3 and TRBJ2-3, with a tentative D call TRBD2 (6 bases). This CDR3 is 16 amino acids long. V lost 0 bases, J lost 0 bases, and 10 bases lay in between. Germline V CDR1 and CDR2: LGHNA, YSLEER. The CDR3 loop is CASSQDAGTSTDTQYF. CDR3 in DNA: TGCGCCAGCAGCCAAGATGCAGGGACTAGCACAGATACGCAGTATTTT.

The V gene is TRBV3-1, the J gene TRBJ1-2, with 7 bases matching TRBD1. This CDR3 region has 15 residues. CDR1 and CDR2 (germline): LGHDT, YNNKEL (reference sequence). The V segment lost 7 bases and the J segment 6 bases; nucleotides outside the gene matches: 14. The CDR3, as DNA: TGTGCCAGCAATCAAGGGAGGGGGCTCGTCCATGGCTACACCTTC. It is translated as CASNQGRGLVHGYTF.

Only a few counts were recorded for this clonotype. The chain has TRBV6-5 and TRBJ1-2; 8 nucleotides match TRBD1. In germline, CDR1 is MNHEY, CDR2 SVGAGI. CDR3 length equals 16 residues. V was pared by 6 bases and J by 7 bases, with 16 bases of the junction left unmatched. As DNA, the CDR3 is TGTGCCAGCAGGCCCACCCAGGACAGGGTGGGGGGTGGCTACACCTTC. It translates to CASRPTQDRVGGGYTF.

CDR3 in amino acids: CASSGPGTGVYEQYF. CDR3 DNA sequence: TGTGCCAGCAGTGGACCCGGGACAGGGGTCTACGAGCAGTACTTC. The V and J genes are TRBV28 and TRBJ2-7; 10 positions match TRBD1. CDR3 length: 15 amino acids. Per the germline V gene, CDR1 is MDHEN and CDR2 is SYDVKM. With V trimmed by 5 bases and J by 3 bases, 7 bases remained unmatched.

J is TRBJ1-6 and V is TRBV7-2; D is unresolved. Between the trimmed V and J ends, which lost 4 bases and 11 bases, there was a span of 6 bases. The germline gives CDR1 SGHTA, CDR2 FQGNSA. The CDR3 spans 11 residues. The CDR3 DNA follows: TGTGCCAGCAGCTACGGGCCACCCCTCCACTTT. Amino acids: CASSYGPPLHF.

For this clonotype: A junction boundary mismatches the germline segment, possibly from a read error. CDR3 DNA: TGTGCCAGCAGCCCCTGGGGTACTACTAACACTGAAACTTTCTTT. Protein product: CASSPWGTTNTETFF. The genes are TRBV4-2 and TRBJ1-1, with D hard to call. CDR3 length equals 15 residues. Per the germline V gene, CDR1 is LGHNA and CDR2 is YNFKEQ.